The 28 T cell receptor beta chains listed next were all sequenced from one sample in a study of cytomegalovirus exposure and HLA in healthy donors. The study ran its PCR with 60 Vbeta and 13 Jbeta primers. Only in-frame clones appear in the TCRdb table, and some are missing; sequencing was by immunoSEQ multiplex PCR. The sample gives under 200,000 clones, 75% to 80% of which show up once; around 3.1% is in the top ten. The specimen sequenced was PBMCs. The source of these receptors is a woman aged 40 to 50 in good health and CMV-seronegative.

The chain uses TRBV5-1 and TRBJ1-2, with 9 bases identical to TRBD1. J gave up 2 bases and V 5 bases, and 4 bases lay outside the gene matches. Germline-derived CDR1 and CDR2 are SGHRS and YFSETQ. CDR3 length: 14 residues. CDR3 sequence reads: CASRTGGANYGYTF. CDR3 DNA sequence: TGCGCCAGCAGAACAGGGGGCGCGAACTATGGCTACACCTTC.

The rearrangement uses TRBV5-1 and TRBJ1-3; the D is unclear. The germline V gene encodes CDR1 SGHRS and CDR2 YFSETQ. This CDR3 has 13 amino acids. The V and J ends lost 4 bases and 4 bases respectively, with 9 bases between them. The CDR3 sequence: CASSKTRGNTIYF. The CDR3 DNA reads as TGCGCCAGCAGCAAAACTCGGGGAAACACCATATATTTT.

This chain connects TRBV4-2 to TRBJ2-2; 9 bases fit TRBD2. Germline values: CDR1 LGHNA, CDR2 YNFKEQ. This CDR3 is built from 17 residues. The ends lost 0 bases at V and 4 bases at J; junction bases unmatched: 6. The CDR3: CASSQDELAGITGELFF. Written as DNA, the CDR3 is TGTGCCAGCAGCCAAGATGAGCTAGCGGGGATCACCGGGGAGCTGTTTTTT.

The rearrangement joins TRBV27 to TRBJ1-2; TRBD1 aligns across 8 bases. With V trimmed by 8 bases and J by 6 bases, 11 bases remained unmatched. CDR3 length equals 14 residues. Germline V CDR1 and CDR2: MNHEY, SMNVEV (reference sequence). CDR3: CASGLTGGYDGYTF. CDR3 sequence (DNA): TGTGCCAGCGGCTTAACAGGGGGGTACGATGGCTACACCTTC.

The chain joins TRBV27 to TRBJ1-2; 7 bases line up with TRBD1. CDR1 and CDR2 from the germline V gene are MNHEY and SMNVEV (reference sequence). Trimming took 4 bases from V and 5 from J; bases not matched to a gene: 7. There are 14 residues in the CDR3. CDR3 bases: TGTGCCAGCAGTTCCGGACAGGCTAGTTATGGCTACACCTTC. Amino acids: CASSSGQASYGYTF.

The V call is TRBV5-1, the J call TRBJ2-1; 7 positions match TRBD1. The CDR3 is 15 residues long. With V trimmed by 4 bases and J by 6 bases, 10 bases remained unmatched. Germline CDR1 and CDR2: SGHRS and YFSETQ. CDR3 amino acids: CASSPRQGVGNEQFF. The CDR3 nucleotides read TGCGCCAGCAGCCCGCGCCAGGGGGTTGGCAATGAGCAGTTCTTC. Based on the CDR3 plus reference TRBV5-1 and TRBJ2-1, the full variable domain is KAGVTQTPRYLIKTRGQQVTLSCSPISGHRSVSWYQQTPGQGLQFLFEYFSETQRNKGNFPGRFSGRQFSNSRSEMNVSTLELGDSALYLCASSPRQGVGNEQFFGPGTRLTVL.

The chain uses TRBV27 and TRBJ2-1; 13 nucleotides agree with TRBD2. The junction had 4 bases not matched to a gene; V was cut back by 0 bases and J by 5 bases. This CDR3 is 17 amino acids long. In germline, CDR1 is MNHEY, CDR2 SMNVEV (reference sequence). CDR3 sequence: CASSLSRTSGGDNEQFF. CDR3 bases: TGTGCCAGCAGTTTATCGAGGACTAGCGGGGGAGACAATGAGCAGTTCTTC.

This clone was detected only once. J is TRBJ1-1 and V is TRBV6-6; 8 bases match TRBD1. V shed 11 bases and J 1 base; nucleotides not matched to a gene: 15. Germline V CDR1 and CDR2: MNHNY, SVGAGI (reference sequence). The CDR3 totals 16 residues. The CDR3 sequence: CAAGGTGQAKNTEAFF. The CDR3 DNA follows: TGTGCCGCCGGGGGGACGGGACAGGCGAAGAACACTGAAGCTTTCTTT.

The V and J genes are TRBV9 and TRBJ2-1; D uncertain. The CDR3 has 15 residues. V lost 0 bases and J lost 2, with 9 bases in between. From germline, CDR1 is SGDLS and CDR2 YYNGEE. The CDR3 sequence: CASSVESTTYNEQFF. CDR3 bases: TGTGCCAGCAGCGTAGAAAGCACCACCTACAATGAGCAGTTCTTC.

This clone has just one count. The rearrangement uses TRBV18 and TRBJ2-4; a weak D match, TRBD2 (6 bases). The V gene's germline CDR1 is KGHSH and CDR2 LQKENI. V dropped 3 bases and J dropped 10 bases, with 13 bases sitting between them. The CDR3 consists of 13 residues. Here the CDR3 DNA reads TGTGCCAGCTCACCTGGGGACTCTAGGATTCAGTACTTC. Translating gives CASSPGDSRIQYF.

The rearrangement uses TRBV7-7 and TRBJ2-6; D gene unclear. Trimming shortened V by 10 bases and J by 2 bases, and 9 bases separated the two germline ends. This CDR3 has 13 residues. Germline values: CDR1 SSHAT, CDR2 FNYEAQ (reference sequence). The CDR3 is CAIGPAGANVLTF. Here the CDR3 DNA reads TGTGCCATCGGTCCCGCTGGGGCCAACGTCCTGACTTTC. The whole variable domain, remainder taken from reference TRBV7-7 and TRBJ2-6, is GAGVSQSPRYKVTKRGQDVTLRCDPISSHATLYWYQQALGQGPEFLTYFNYEAQPDKSGLPSDRFSAERPEGSISTLTIQRTEQRDSAMYRCAIGPAGANVLTFGAGSRLTVL.

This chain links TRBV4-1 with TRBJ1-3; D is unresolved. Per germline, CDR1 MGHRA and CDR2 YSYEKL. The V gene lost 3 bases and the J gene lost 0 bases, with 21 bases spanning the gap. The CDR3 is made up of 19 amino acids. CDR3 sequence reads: CASSQAGGVLRLSGNTIYF. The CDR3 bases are TGCGCCAGCAGCCAGGCAGGTGGCGTTTTGCGCCTCTCTGGAAACACCATATATTTT.

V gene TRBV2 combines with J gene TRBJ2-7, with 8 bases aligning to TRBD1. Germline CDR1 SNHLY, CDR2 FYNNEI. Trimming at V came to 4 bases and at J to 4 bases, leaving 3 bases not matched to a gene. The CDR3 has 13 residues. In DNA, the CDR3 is TGTGCCAGCAGTGTGCAGGGGGCGTACGAGCAGTACTTC. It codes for CASSVQGAYEQYF.

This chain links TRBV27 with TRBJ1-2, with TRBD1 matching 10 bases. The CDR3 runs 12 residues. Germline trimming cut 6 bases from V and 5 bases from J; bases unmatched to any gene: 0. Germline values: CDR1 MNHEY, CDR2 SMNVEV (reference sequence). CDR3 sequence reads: CASRGQGYGYTF. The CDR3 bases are TGTGCCAGCAGGGGACAGGGGTATGGCTACACCTTC.

In DNA, the CDR3 is TGCGCCAGCAGCTTGGACAGGGTAGAGACCCAGTACTTC. Amino acid sequence: CASSLDRVETQYF. This sequence joins TRBV5-1 and TRBJ2-5; TRBD1 is a possible D gene (6 bases). The CDR3 runs 13 residues. Germline lookup yields CDR1 SGHRS and CDR2 YFSETQ. Trimming removed 0 bases at V and 4 bases at J, with 7 bases between. Based on the CDR3 plus reference TRBV5-1 and TRBJ2-5, the full variable domain is KAGVTQTPRYLIKTRGQQVTLSCSPISGHRSVSWYQQTPGQGLQFLFEYFSETQRNKGNFPGRFSGRQFSNSRSEMNVSTLELGDSALYLCASSLDRVETQYFGPGTRLLVL.

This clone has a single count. CDR3: CASAGGRGANVLTF. The CDR3 DNA follows: TGCGCCAGTGCGGGAGGGCGCGGGGCCAACGTCCTGACTTTC. The J gene is TRBJ2-6, the V gene TRBV5-1; the match to TRBD2 covers 9 bases. The CDR3 runs 14 residues. Germline V CDR1 and CDR2: SGHRS, YFSETQ. Unmatched junction bases numbered 4, after V lost 8 bases and J lost 4 bases.

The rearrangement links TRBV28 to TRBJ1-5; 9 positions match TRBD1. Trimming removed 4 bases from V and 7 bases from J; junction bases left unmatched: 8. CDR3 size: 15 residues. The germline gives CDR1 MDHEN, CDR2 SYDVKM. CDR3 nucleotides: TGTGCCAGCAGTTCCCCGGGACAGGGACAACAGCCCCAGCATTTT. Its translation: CASSSPGQGQQPQHF.

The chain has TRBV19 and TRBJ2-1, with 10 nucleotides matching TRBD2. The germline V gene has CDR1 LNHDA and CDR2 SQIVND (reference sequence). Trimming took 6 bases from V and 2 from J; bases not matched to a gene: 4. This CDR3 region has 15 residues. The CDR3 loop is CASRKRGGTYNEQFF. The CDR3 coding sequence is TGTGCCAGTAGAAAGCGGGGGGGCACCTACAATGAGCAGTTCTTC.

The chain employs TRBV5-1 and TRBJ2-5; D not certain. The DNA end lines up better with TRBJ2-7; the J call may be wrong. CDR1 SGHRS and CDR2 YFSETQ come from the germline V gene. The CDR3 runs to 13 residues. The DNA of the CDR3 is TGCGCCAGCAGCTTGGGGGCCGGCTACGAGCAGTACTTC. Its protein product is CASSLGAGYEQYF.

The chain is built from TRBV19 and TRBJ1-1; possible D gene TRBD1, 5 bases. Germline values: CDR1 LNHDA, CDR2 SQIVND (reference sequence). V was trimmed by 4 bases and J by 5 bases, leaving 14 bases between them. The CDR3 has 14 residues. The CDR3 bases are TGTGCCAGTAGTACCCGGGGGGGTGGAACTGAAGCTTTCTTT. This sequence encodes CASSTRGGGTEAFF.

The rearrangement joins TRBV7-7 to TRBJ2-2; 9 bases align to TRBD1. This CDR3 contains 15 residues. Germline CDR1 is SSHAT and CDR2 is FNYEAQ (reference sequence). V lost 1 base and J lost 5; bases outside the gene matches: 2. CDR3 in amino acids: CASSLGGTGTGELFF. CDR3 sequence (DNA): TGTGCCAGCAGCTTAGGGGGGACAGGGACCGGGGAGCTGTTTTTT.

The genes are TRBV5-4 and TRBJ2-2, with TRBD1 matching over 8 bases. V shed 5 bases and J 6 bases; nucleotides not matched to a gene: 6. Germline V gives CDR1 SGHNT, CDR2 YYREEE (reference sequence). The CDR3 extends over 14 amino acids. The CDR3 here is CASSQGATPGELFF. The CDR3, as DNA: TGTGCCAGCAGTCAGGGGGCAACCCCCGGGGAGCTGTTTTTT. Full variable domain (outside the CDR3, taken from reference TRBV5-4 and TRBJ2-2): ETGVTQSPTHLIKTRGQQVTLRCSSQSGHNTVSWYQQALGQGPQFIFQYYREEENGRGNFPPRFSGLQFPNYSSELNVNALELDDSALYLCASSQGATPGELFFGEGSRLTVL.

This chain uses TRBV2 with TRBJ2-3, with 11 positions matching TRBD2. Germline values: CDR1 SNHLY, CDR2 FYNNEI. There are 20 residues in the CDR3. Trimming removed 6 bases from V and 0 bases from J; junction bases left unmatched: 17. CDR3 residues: CASSALAGATVFPSTDTQYF. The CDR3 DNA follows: TGTGCCAGCAGCGCACTAGCGGGGGCTACTGTTTTCCCGAGCACAGATACGCAGTATTTT.

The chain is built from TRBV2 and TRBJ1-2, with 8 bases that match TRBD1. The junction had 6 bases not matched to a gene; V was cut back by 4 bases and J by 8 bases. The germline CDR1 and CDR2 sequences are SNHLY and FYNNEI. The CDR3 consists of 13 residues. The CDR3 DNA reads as TGTGCCAGCAGTGTGACAGGGGTCGGCGGCTACACCTTC. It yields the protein CASSVTGVGGYTF. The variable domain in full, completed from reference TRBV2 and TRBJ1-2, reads EPEVTQTPSHQVTQMGQEVILRCVPISNHLYFYWYRQILGQKVEFLVSFYNNEISEKSEIFDDQFSVERPDGSNFTLKIRSTKLEDSAMYFCASSVTGVGGYTFGSGTRLTVV.

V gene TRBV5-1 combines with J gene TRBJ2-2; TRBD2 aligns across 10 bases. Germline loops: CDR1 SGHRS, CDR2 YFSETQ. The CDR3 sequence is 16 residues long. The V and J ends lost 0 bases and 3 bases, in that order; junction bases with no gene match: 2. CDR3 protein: CASSLAGLADTGELFF. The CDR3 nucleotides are TGCGCCAGCAGCTTGGCCGGACTAGCGGACACCGGGGAGCTGTTTTTT. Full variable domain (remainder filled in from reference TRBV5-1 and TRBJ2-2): KAGVTQTPRYLIKTRGQQVTLSCSPISGHRSVSWYQQTPGQGLQFLFEYFSETQRNKGNFPGRFSGRQFSNSRSEMNVSTLELGDSALYLCASSLAGLADTGELFFGEGSRLTVL.

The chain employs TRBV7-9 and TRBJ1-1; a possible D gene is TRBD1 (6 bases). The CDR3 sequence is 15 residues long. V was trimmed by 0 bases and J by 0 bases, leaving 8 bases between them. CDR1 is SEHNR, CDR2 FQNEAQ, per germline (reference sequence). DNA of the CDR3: TGTGCCAGCAGCTTAGCGACAGGAGTGAACACTGAAGCTTTCTTT. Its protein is CASSLATGVNTEAFF. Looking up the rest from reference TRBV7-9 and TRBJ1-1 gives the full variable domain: DTGVSQNPRHKITKRGQNVTFRCDPISEHNRLYWYRQTLGQGPEFLTYFQNEAQLEKSRLLSDRFSAERPKGSFSTLEIQRTEQGDSAMYLCASSLATGVNTEAFFGQGTRLTVV.

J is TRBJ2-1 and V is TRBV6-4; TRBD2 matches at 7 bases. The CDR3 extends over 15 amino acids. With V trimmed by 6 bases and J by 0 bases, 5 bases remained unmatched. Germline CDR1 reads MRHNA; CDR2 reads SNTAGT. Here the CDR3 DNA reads TGTGCCAGCAGACCAGCGGGGAGCTCCTACAATGAGCAGTTCTTC. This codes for CASRPAGSSYNEQFF.

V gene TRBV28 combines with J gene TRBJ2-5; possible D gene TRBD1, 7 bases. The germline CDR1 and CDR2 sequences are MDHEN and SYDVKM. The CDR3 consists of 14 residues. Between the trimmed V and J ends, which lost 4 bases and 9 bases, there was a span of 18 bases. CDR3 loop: CASSSGGSQRAQYF. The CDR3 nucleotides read TGTGCCAGCAGTTCAGGGGGGTCCCAACGGGCCCAGTACTTC.